The rows below give T cell receptor beta chains drawn from one sample of a study of CD8 T cells in Susac syndrome. TCRdb redid the calling of the immunoSEQ multiplex PCR reads with MiXCR, one entry per CDR3 protein. The table includes 180,000 or so distinct CDR3 sequences, around 96% detected once. The specimen was CD4+ T cells from PBMCs. Receptors were obtained from a human donor in good health. The CDR3 runs from the conserved cysteine through the conserved F or W. A D gene is named only where the DNA matches it firmly. Part of the rows lack a size; the others show once, few, many or a class for expanded clones.

V gene,J gene,clone size,D gene,CDR3 length,CDR3 DNA,CDR3 protein
TRBV12-3/TRBV12-4,TRBJ2-1,once,.,15,TGTGCCAGCAGAGGGACCTGGACAACGGACAATGAGCAGTTCTTC,CASRGTWTTDNEQFF
TRBV20-1,TRBJ1-4,.,.,14,TGCAGTGCCAACCGGGACGGCTTTAATGAAAAACTGTTTTTT,CSANRDGFNEKLFF
TRBV9,TRBJ2-5,.,.,14,TGTGCCAGCAGCGTAGCAGGGCTTCAAGAGACCCAGTACTTC,CASSVAGLQETQYF
TRBV29-1,TRBJ1-2,.,.,13,TGCAGCGTTGGTCAGATCGCTAACTATGGCTACACCTTC,CSVGQIANYGYTF
TRBV30,TRBJ2-1,.,TRBD2,15,TGTGCCTGGGTTACCGGGACTAGAGCCTACAATGAGCAGTTCTTC,CAWVTGTRAYNEQFF
TRBV11-2,TRBJ1-5,.,.,14,TGTGCCAGCAGCTTAGCCAGGGACAATCAGCCCCAGCATTTT,CASSLARDNQPQHF
TRBV20-1,TRBJ2-1,.,TRBD2,14,TGCAGTGCTAGAATCCCTAGCGGGAGTGTTGAGCAGTTCTTC,CSARIPSGSVEQFF
TRBV27,TRBJ1-5,.,.,14,TGTGCCAGCAGTTTATACAGGAACAATCAGCCCCAGCATTTT,CASSLYRNNQPQHF
TRBV2,TRBJ1-2,.,TRBD1,13,TGTGCCAGCAGTGGGGGGACAGGGGTCGGCTACACCTTC,CASSGGTGVGYTF
TRBV20-1,TRBJ2-1,.,TRBD2,15,TGCAGTGCTAGAGATGGAGTAGCGGGAGGTAATGAGCAGTTCTTC,CSARDGVAGGNEQFF